The 10 T cell receptor beta chains given below trace back to one sample, sequenced in a study of identical twins' blood T cells. In TCRdb, the 5' RACE reads were re-called with MiXCR into one record per CDR3 protein. The sample records around 380,000 distinct CDR3 sequences, over 25% being singletons. What was sequenced was PBMCs. These receptors were collected from a woman aged 18-49 years in good health.

To note about this clonotype: Compared with germline, one end of the junction differs, possibly owing to a read error. The CDR3 DNA follows: TGTGCCAACAGTGAAAGGGCCTATACCTCTGGAAACACCATATATTTT. Protein: CANSERAYTSGNTIYF. The chain links TRBV2 to TRBJ1-3, with unresolved D. This CDR3 is built from 16 residues. In germline, CDR1 is SNHLY, CDR2 FYNNEI.

This clonotype was observed many times. V gene TRBV29-1 combines with J gene TRBJ2-3; D gene ambiguous. CDR1 and CDR2 from the germline V gene are SQVTM and ANQGSEA. The CDR3 has 14 residues. V lost 4 bases, J lost 0 bases, and 11 bases lay in between. CDR3 amino acids: CSVAGSSSTDTQYF. CDR3 DNA sequence: TGCAGCGTTGCTGGCAGTTCTAGCACAGATACGCAGTATTTT.

This clonotype appeared a single time. The V and J genes are TRBV27 and TRBJ1-1; D might be TRBD1 (5 bases). With 5 bases removed from V and 4 bases from J, the gap between germline ends came to 11 bases. This CDR3 region has 13 residues. CDR1 MNHEY and CDR2 SMNVEV come from the germline V gene (reference sequence). CDR3 nucleotide sequence: TGTGCCAGCAGTCCAGGGTGGGGCACTGAAGCTTTCTTT. It yields the protein CASSPGWGTEAFF.

The chain joins TRBV27 to TRBJ2-2; D is uncertain. The CDR3 is 14 amino acids. V shed 5 bases and J shed 0 bases, with 7 bases lying between them. Germline V gene sequence: CDR1 MNHEY, CDR2 SMNVEV (reference sequence). CDR3 loop: CASSETPNTGELFF. The DNA for the CDR3 is TGTGCCAGCAGTGAGACCCCGAACACCGGGGAGCTGTTTTTT.

CDR3 in amino acids: CASSPTIPGQEAFF. The CDR3 region has the DNA TGTGCCAGCAGCCCCACAATACCGGGACAGGAAGCTTTCTTT. The chain recombines TRBV9 with TRBJ1-1; 7 bases line up with TRBD1. The V gene end was trimmed by 4 bases and the J gene end by 8 bases; junction bases not matched to a gene: 11. This CDR3 contains 14 residues. CDR1 and CDR2 (germline): SGDLS, YYNGEE.

This clonotype appeared many times. The CDR3: CASTSSRSSSGSAYNEQFF. DNA for the CDR3: TGTGCCAGCACCTCTTCTCGCTCTTCTAGCGGGAGCGCCTACAATGAGCAGTTCTTC. V usage is TRBV6-5 and J usage is TRBJ2-1; TRBD2 matches 10 bases. The germline CDR1 and CDR2 sequences are MNHEY and SVGAGI. This CDR3 contains 19 residues. Germline trimming cut 7 bases from V and 2 bases from J; bases unmatched to any gene: 17.

The J gene is TRBJ2-1, the V gene TRBV29-1; 7 bases line up with TRBD1. CDR1 SQVTM and CDR2 ANQGSEA come from the germline V gene. V gave up 4 bases and J gave up 2 bases; unmatched junction bases: 5. This CDR3 has 14 amino acids. The CDR3 sequence is CSVGGTAPYNEQFF. As DNA, the CDR3 is TGCAGCGTTGGGGGGACAGCCCCCTACAATGAGCAGTTCTTC.

This clonotype was picked up many times. This chain uses TRBV18 with TRBJ1-1; D is ambiguous. The CDR3 has 13 residues. The germline V and J ends were trimmed by 6 bases and 0 bases, with 8 bases remaining between them. CDR1 and CDR2 (germline): KGHSH, LQKENI. The CDR3 here is CASSPAMNTEAFF. The CDR3 coding sequence is TGTGCCAGCTCCCCGGCCATGAACACTGAAGCTTTCTTT.

Ten or more counts support this clonotype. The V and J genes are TRBV20-1 and TRBJ1-5, with D unclear. The CDR3 sequence is 12 residues long. Trimming shortened V by 5 bases and J by 11 bases, and 16 bases separated the two germline ends. Germline V gene data show CDR1 as DFQATT and CDR2 as SNEGSKA (reference sequence). CDR3 region: CSALESKQAQHF. The CDR3 bases are TGCAGTGCTTTGGAGTCTAAACAAGCCCAGCATTTT.

J is TRBJ1-1 and V is TRBV5-1, with 8 bases identical to TRBD1. The germline CDR1 and CDR2 sequences are SGHRS and YFSETQ. With V trimmed by 4 bases and J by 3 bases, 11 bases remained unmatched. CDR3 length: 16 amino acids. CDR3 in amino acids: CASSIPPTGGYTEAFF. CDR3 nucleotide sequence: TGCGCCAGCAGCATACCTCCAACAGGGGGATACACTGAAGCTTTCTTT.